This is a list of T cell receptor beta chains from one sample in a study of OX40 agonist ivuxolimab in advanced cancers. Sequenced by immunoSEQ multiplex PCR; TCRdb stores in-frame clones only, minus some. Of under 80,000 clones listed, 90% are singletons. The sequencing used CD4+ or CD8+ T cells sorted from blood, collected in a trial of the OX40 agonist ivuxolimab. The receptor set was obtained from an adult with an advanced solid tumor such as melanoma, head and neck, liver or kidney cancer. Both conserved end residues are part of each CDR3. The D gene is left open where the match is weak. A clone size is listed for some rows: how often the clone was seen (once, few, many), or a class if it is expanded.

V: TRBV6-6; length: 12; D: NA; size: NA; J: TRBJ2-3; CDR3: CASSPSGDTQYF; DNA: TGTGCCAGCAGTCCCTCAGGGGATACGCAGTATTTT
V: TRBV6-5; length: 11; D: NA; size: few; J: TRBJ2-7; CDR3: CASRKNYEQYF; DNA: TGTGCCAGCAGAAAGAACTACGAGCAGTACTTC
V: TRBV6-5; length: 11; D: NA; size: NA; J: TRBJ2-7; CDR3: CASRKHYEQYF; DNA: TGTGCCAGCAGAAAGCACTACGAGCAGTACTTC
V: TRBV6-6; length: 12; D: NA; size: few; J: TRBJ1-3; CDR3: CASSPQGNTIYF; DNA: TGTGCCAGCAGTCCACAGGGAAACACCATATATTTT
V: TRBV2; length: 15; D: TRBD2; size: NA; J: TRBJ2-7; CDR3: CASSPRDYAPYEQYF; DNA: TGTGCCAGCAGCCCACGGGACTACGCGCCCTACGAGCAGTACTTC
V: TRBV30; length: 12; D: NA; size: NA; J: TRBJ1-2; CDR3: CAWSTRIYGYTF; DNA: TGTGCCTGGAGTACAAGGATCTATGGCTACACCTTC
V: TRBV6-5; length: 12; D: NA; size: NA; J: TRBJ1-1; CDR3: CASSYGGTEAFF; DNA: TGTGCCAGCAGTTACGGGGGGACTGAAGCTTTCTTT
V: TRBV10-3; length: 13; D: NA; size: NA; J: TRBJ2-7; CDR3: CAIGGREGIEQYF; DNA: TGTGCCATCGGGGGTAGAGAGGGAATCGAGCAGTACTTC
V: TRBV7-2; length: 12; D: NA; size: NA; J: TRBJ2-5; CDR3: CASSFSQRAQYF; DNA: TGTGCCAGCAGCTTTTCTCAGAGGGCCCAGTACTTC
V: TRBV15; length: 17; D: NA; size: few; J: TRBJ1-3; CDR3: CATSRSRGPRPGNTIYF; DNA: TGTGCCACCAGCAGGAGCAGGGGCCCGAGACCTGGAAACACCATATATTTT
V: TRBV5-1; length: 17; D: NA; size: NA; J: TRBJ1-4; CDR3: CASSLTQTFATNEKLFF; DNA: TGCGCCAGCAGCTTAACACAGACCTTCGCAACTAATGAAAAACTGTTTTTT
V: TRBV27; length: 18; D: NA; size: NA; J: TRBJ2-6; CDR3: CASSLESRRRSGANVLTF; DNA: TGTGCCAGCAGTCTGGAGAGTCGTCGGCGCTCTGGGGCCAACGTCCTGACTTTC
V: TRBV5-1; length: 15; D: TRBD1; size: NA; J: TRBJ2-1; CDR3: CASSLVGTGEYEQFF; DNA: TGCGCCAGCAGCTTGGTGGGGACAGGGGAGTATGAGCAGTTCTTC
V: TRBV6-6; length: 9; D: NA; size: NA; J: TRBJ2-1; CDR3: CASSSEQFF; DNA: TGTGCCAGCAGCAGTGAGCAGTTCTTC
V: TRBV11-2; length: 13; D: NA; size: NA; J: TRBJ1-2; CDR3: CASSLSGNYGYTF; DNA: TGTGCCAGCAGCTTATCAGGGAACTATGGCTACACCTTC
V: TRBV6-5; length: 16; D: NA; size: once; J: TRBJ1-2; CDR3: CASSYSPRTESYGYTF; DNA: TGTGCCAGCAGTTACAGTCCCCGGACTGAGTCATATGGCTACACCTTC
V: TRBV9; length: 14; D: TRBD1; size: NA; J: TRBJ1-3; CDR3: CASSEAGGGNTIYF; DNA: TGTGCCAGCAGCGAGGCAGGGGGAGGAAACACCATATATTTT
V: TRBV2; length: 14; D: NA; size: NA; J: TRBJ1-3; CDR3: CASKATLAGNTIYF; DNA: TGTGCCAGCAAGGCTACTCTTGCCGGAAACACCATATATTTT
V: TRBV2; length: 15; D: TRBD1; size: once; J: TRBJ1-1; CDR3: CASQGARTYSTEAFF; DNA: TGTGCCAGCCAGGGGGCGCGGACGTATAGCACTGAAGCTTTCTTT
V: TRBV10-3; length: 15; D: NA; size: NA; J: TRBJ2-2; CDR3: CAISEGRGATGELFF; DNA: TGTGCCATCAGTGAAGGCCGGGGCGCCACCGGGGAGCTGTTTTTT
V: TRBV28; length: 15; D: TRBD1; size: once; J: TRBJ1-2; CDR3: CATKRGQGLGHGYTF; DNA: TGTGCCACCAAGAGGGGACAGGGACTCGGGCATGGCTACACCTTC
V: TRBV15; length: 13; D: NA; size: NA; J: TRBJ1-5; CDR3: CATSSPRLRPQHF; DNA: TGTGCCACCAGCTCCCCGAGGCTCCGGCCCCAGCATTTT
V: TRBV4-2; length: 17; D: TRBD2; size: NA; J: TRBJ2-3; CDR3: CASSPRTSGISTDTQYF; DNA: TGTGCCAGCAGCCCAAGGACTAGCGGAATTAGCACAGATACGCAGTATTTT